The clone carrying this T cell receptor (beta chain) was seen only a few times. The CDR3 contains 17 residues. Germline loops: CDR1 LNHDA, CDR2 SQIVND (reference sequence). The junction had 16 bases not matched to a gene; V was cut back by 10 bases and J by 4 bases. This record comes from a study of blood T cell repertoires in COVID-19. Generated by immunoSEQ multiplex PCR, the TCRdb table keeps only in-frame clones and is missing some. Among about 85,000 clones listed, about 86% were seen once. V and J are TRBV19 and TRBJ1-5; 10 positions agree with TRBD1. The clonotype originates from a woman of 80 years or more with acute or convalescent COVID-19. The specimen was peripheral blood. The CDR3 DNA reads TGTGCCACCGCGAAGACGGGACAGGGGTTTTGGAATCAGCCCCAGCATTTT. Its protein product is CATAKTGQGFWNQPQHF.